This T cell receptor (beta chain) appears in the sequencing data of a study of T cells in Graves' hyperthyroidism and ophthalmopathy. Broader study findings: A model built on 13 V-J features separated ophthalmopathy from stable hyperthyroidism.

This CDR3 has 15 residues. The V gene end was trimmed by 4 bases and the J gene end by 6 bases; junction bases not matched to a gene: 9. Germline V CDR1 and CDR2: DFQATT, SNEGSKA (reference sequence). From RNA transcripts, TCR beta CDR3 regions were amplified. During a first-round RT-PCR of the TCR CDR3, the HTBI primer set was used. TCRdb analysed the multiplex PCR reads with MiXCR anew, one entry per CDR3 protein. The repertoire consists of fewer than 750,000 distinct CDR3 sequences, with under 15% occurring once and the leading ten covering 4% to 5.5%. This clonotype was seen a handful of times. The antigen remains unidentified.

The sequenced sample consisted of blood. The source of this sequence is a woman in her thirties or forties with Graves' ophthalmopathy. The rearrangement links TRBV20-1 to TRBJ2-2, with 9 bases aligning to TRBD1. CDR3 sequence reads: CSATPGQGIPGELFF. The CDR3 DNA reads TGCAGTGCTACCCCCGGACAGGGGATTCCCGGGGAGCTGTTTTTT.